This T cell receptor (beta chain) was recorded in a study of CD8+CD57+ T cells in acquired aplastic anemia. Overall study context: The DNA of sorted CD4+ and CD8+ cells averaged 3.2 ug. Some 10 million reads were obtained on average for healthy donor CD4+ cells.

This CDR3 comprises 16 residues. J gave up 3 bases and V 3 bases, and 4 bases lay outside the gene matches. Germline loops: CDR1 SGHVS, CDR2 FQNEAQ. The study profiled TCR beta VDJ and CDR3 using genomic DNA as template. TCRdb processed the reads anew with MiXCR; each CDR3 protein has one entry. This sample has around 180,000 distinct CDR3 sequences; 50% to 75% occur once, and the top ten carry over 40%. The V call is TRBV7-8, the J call TRBJ1-5; 11 bases align to TRBD1. What was sequenced was sorted CD4+, CD8+, or CD8+CD57+ T cells (not recorded which) from PBMCs. This TCR was recovered from a human donor in good health. The CDR3: CASSLRDRGDNQPQHF. The CDR3 DNA reads TGTGCCAGCAGCTTGCGGGACAGGGGGGACAATCAGCCCCAGCATTTT.